Shown below are 28 T cell receptor beta chains from a single sample sequenced in a study of T cell responses to AZD1222 COVID-19 vaccine (dated by TCRdb to the early 2020s). The receptor library was made with the immunoSEQ multiplex PCR assay. TCRdb obtained this table from immuneACCESS and retained in-frame rearrangements with V and J assigned. These tables miss some clones; where compared with another copy, unresolved V genes account for less than half of the shortfall, and the remainder is unexplained. Across this sample there are 150,000 or so clones, with roughly 90% seen only once. The top ten hold about 1.5% of the sample. The time point label for this specimen denotes: baseline before first vaccination. The sample in question was peripheral blood, obtained on day 0 of AZD1222 vaccination. The receptors were sampled from an adult in good health.

The chain links TRBV28 to TRBJ2-5, with D unresolved. The CDR3 runs 12 residues. Trimming took 10 bases from V and 6 from J, leaving 15 bases between them. CDR1 is MDHEN and CDR2 is SYDVKM in the germline V gene. The CDR3 spells CATAPGQKTQYF. CDR3 coding DNA: TGTGCCACCGCCCCCGGGCAAAAGACCCAGTACTTC.

This clone was found a few times. The chain recombines TRBV6-5 with TRBJ1-4; D unclear. This CDR3 is 15 amino acids long. Germline V gene lookup returns CDR1 MNHEY and CDR2 SVGAGI. The V end lost 0 bases, the J end lost 10 bases, and 15 bases lay between the germline ends. CDR3 sequence: CASSYSVGDARKLFF. The CDR3 nucleotides are TGTGCCAGCAGTTACTCCGTAGGTGACGCTCGAAAACTGTTTTTT.

The chain employs TRBV6-5 and TRBJ2-1, with D maybe TRBD2 (6 bases). The CDR3 runs 12 residues. Trimming cost V 6 bases and J 9 bases, with 12 bases left between them. Germline V gene sequence: CDR1 MNHEY, CDR2 SVGAGI. CDR3 sequence reads: CASSVTSIEQFF. The CDR3 coding sequence is TGTGCCAGCAGCGTAACTAGCATTGAGCAGTTCTTC.

The chain employs TRBV6-2 or TRBV6-3 and TRBJ2-2, with 8 bases aligning to TRBD2. Germline V lookup: CDR1 MNHEY, CDR2 SVGEGT. V shed 6 bases, J shed 0 bases, and the junction held 18 bases outside the gene matches. The CDR3 consists of 20 residues. CDR3 in DNA: TGTGCCAGCAGCTTAGCCCAGGGGACCACTAGCGGTACGAACACCGGGGAGCTGTTTTTT. Translated, it gives CASSLAQGTTSGTNTGELFF.

The chain has TRBV29-1 and TRBJ2-5; D is perhaps TRBD2 (5 bases). Germline values: CDR1 SQVTM, CDR2 ANQGSEA. V was trimmed by 3 bases and J by 2 bases, leaving 16 bases between them. The CDR3 contains 15 residues. CDR3 residues: CSVETEGGRQETQYF. DNA of the CDR3: TGCAGCGTTGAGACGGAAGGAGGTCGTCAAGAGACCCAGTACTTC. Full variable domain (missing parts from reference TRBV29-1 and TRBJ2-5): SAVISQKPSRDICQRGTSLTIQCQVDSQVTMMFWYRQQPGQSLTLIATANQGSEATYESGFVIDKFPISRPNLTFSTLTVSNMSPEDSSIYLCSVETEGGRQETQYFGPGTRLLVL.

The gene calls are TRBV7-9 and TRBJ2-1; 9 bases fit TRBD1. The V gene's germline CDR1 is SEHNR and CDR2 FQNEAQ (reference sequence). CDR3 length: 15 residues. J lost 4 bases, V lost 5 bases, and 6 bases had no gene match. Here the CDR3 DNA reads TGTGCCAGCAGCCGGACAGGGGCGGGGTACAATGAGCAGTTCTTC. The encoded protein is CASSRTGAGYNEQFF.

The V call is TRBV28, the J call TRBJ2-5; D ambiguous. The length of the CDR3 is 16 residues. The germline gives CDR1 MDHEN, CDR2 SYDVKM. V lost 6 bases to trimming and J lost 4 bases, with 21 bases between them. The CDR3 nucleotides are TGTGCCAGCAGCAATTTTGGATCGGCAAGGGTAGAGACCCAGTACTTC. Its protein product is CASSNFGSARVETQYF.

The gene calls are TRBV7-6 and TRBJ1-1; no firm D call. V dropped 1 base and J dropped 7 bases, with 10 bases sitting between them. This CDR3 comprises 13 residues. Per germline, CDR1 SGHVS and CDR2 FNYEAQ. CDR3 sequence reads: CASSLGEVSEAFF. Here the CDR3 DNA reads TGTGCCAGCAGCTTAGGGGAGGTGAGTGAAGCTTTCTTT.

V and J are TRBV27 and TRBJ2-5; D may be TRBD1 or TRBD2 (5 bases each). The CDR3 extends over 12 amino acids. CDR1 and CDR2 (germline): MNHEY, SMNVEV (reference sequence). The V gene lost 11 bases and the J gene lost 6 bases, with 16 bases spanning the gap. The DNA for the CDR3 is TGTGCCGCTGGGGGTCTGGGAAAGACCCAGTACTTC. It codes for CAAGGLGKTQYF.

The chain is built from TRBV7-3 and TRBJ2-5; 8 bases match TRBD2. The CDR3 totals 14 residues. Losses at the gene ends were 1 base for V and 5 bases for J; bases not matched to a gene: 3. From germline, CDR1 is SGHTA and CDR2 FQGTGA. The chain's CDR3 is CASSLNGGRETQYF. The CDR3 nucleotides are TGTGCCAGCAGCTTAAATGGCGGGAGGGAGACCCAGTACTTC.

CDR3 sequence reads: CASSLGGESETQYF. CDR3 bases: TGTGCCAGCAGCTTAGGGGGGGAGTCAGAGACCCAGTACTTC. The chain joins TRBV7-9 to TRBJ2-5; a weak D match, TRBD2 (6 bases). From germline, CDR1 is SEHNR and CDR2 FQNEAQ (reference sequence). V gave up 1 base and J gave up 4 bases, with 10 bases separating them. The CDR3 covers 14 residues. Full variable domain (rest looked up from reference TRBV7-9 and TRBJ2-5): DTGVSQNPRHKITKRGQNVTFRCDPISEHNRLYWYRQTLGQGPEFLTYFQNEAQLEKSRLLSDRFSAERPKGSFSTLEIQRTEQGDSAMYLCASSLGGESETQYFGPGTRLLVL.

The rearrangement joins TRBV18 to TRBJ2-5; D remains unclear. The germline V and J ends were trimmed by 4 bases and 5 bases, with 8 bases remaining between them. Germline V gene sequence: CDR1 KGHSH, CDR2 LQKENI. This CDR3 comprises 12 residues. The CDR3 sequence is CASSQVEETQYF. CDR3 sequence (DNA): TGTGCCAGCTCACAGGTTGAGGAGACCCAGTACTTC.

The CDR3 DNA follows: TGTGCCAGCAGTTGGGGTTCGGGACGGGACTATGGCTACACCTTC. This translates into CASSWGSGRDYGYTF. This chain links TRBV27 with TRBJ1-2, with D perhaps TRBD1 (5 bases). Looked up from germline, CDR1 is MNHEY and CDR2 is SMNVEV (reference sequence). The CDR3 is 15 amino acids. The V end was cut by 4 bases, the J end by 3 bases, with 15 bases between.

The V and J genes are TRBV9 and TRBJ1-5, with a tentative D call TRBD1 (6 bases). Germline values: CDR1 SGDLS, CDR2 YYNGEE. Trimming shortened V by 7 bases and J by 2 bases, and 16 bases separated the two germline ends. This CDR3 contains 15 residues. The CDR3 loop is CASGRNRVGNQPQHF. The CDR3 DNA follows: TGTGCCAGCGGTAGAAACAGGGTTGGCAATCAGCCCCAGCATTTT.

This chain links TRBV11-1 with TRBJ2-2; TRBD2 might be the D (6 bases). With 1 base removed from V and 0 bases from J, the gap between germline ends came to 9 bases. Per germline, CDR1 SGHAT and CDR2 FQDESV (reference sequence). CDR3 length: 16 residues. The CDR3: CASSLEGGANTGELFF. CDR3 DNA sequence: TGTGCCAGCAGCTTAGAGGGCGGGGCGAACACCGGGGAGCTGTTTTTT.

J is TRBJ1-1 and V is TRBV19; weak D call: TRBD1 (5 bases). The CDR3 is 14 amino acids. The V and J ends lost 5 bases and 1 base respectively, with 11 bases between them. Germline V gives CDR1 LNHDA, CDR2 SQIVND (reference sequence). The chain's CDR3 is CASSLGPPNTEAFF. The DNA of the CDR3 is TGTGCCAGTAGTTTGGGGCCCCCGAACACTGAAGCTTTCTTT.

The gene calls are TRBV2 and TRBJ1-2; 8 bases are shared with TRBD1. Germline V gene sequence: CDR1 SNHLY, CDR2 FYNNEI. This CDR3 region has 17 residues. The junction had 12 bases not matched to a gene; V was cut back by 5 bases and J by 1 base. This CDR3 is CASSPGQGYFNNYGYTF. CDR3 nucleotides: TGTGCCAGCAGTCCCGGACAGGGTTACTTCAATAACTATGGCTACACCTTC.

This chain uses TRBV28 with TRBJ2-3, with a weak D call TRBD2 (6 bases). V was clipped by 5 bases and J by 2 bases, with 17 bases between them. This CDR3 is built from 16 residues. The germline V gene has CDR1 MDHEN and CDR2 SYDVKM. Written as DNA, the CDR3 is TGTGCCAGCAGTAGTGAGGCGGGATCCTTCACAGATACGCAGTATTTT. Translation gives CASSSEAGSFTDTQYF.

The chain combines TRBV6-2 or TRBV6-3 with TRBJ1-2; 7 bases agree with TRBD1. The CDR3 extends over 16 amino acids. Germline loops: CDR1 MNHEY, CDR2 SVGEGT. V shed 2 bases, J shed 4 bases, and the junction held 10 bases outside the gene matches. In nucleotides, the CDR3 is TGTGCCAGCAGTTACCTCGGGGGACAGCAGGCCTATGGCTACACCTTC. Translated: CASSYLGGQQAYGYTF.

The rearrangement uses TRBV19 and TRBJ1-3, with no clear D. The CDR3 consists of 14 residues. Trimming removed 7 bases at V and 0 bases at J, with 10 bases between. CDR1 LNHDA and CDR2 SQIVND come from the germline V gene (reference sequence). This CDR3 reads CASIDALSGNTIYF. In DNA form, the CDR3 reads TGTGCCAGTATAGACGCCCTCTCTGGAAACACCATATATTTT.

Here the CDR3 reads CASSSLYSDTEAFF. CDR3 nucleotide sequence: TGCGCCAGCAGCTCGCTGTACAGCGACACTGAAGCTTTCTTT. The chain carries TRBV5-1 and TRBJ1-1; D ambiguous. The germline V gene encodes CDR1 SGHRS and CDR2 YFSETQ. The CDR3 consists of 14 residues. Trimming stripped 3 bases from V and 3 bases from J, with 12 bases between.

The chain links TRBV27 to TRBJ1-2, with D perhaps TRBD1 (6 bases). Germline CDR1 and CDR2: MNHEY and SMNVEV (reference sequence). This CDR3 is built from 16 residues. Between the trimmed V and J ends, which lost 4 bases and 1 base, there was a span of 16 bases. The CDR3 is CASSYRRGAYNYGYTF. In DNA, the CDR3 is TGTGCCAGCAGTTACCGTCGGGGGGCGTATAACTATGGCTACACCTTC.

This rearrangement joins TRBV27 to TRBJ1-1, with D possibly TRBD1 on 6 matching bases. Deletions cut 0 bases from V and 3 bases from J, with 11 bases between. Germline V gene lookup returns CDR1 MNHEY and CDR2 SMNVEV (reference sequence). There are 15 residues in the CDR3. In nucleotides, the CDR3 is TGTGCCAGCAGTTTATCGAGAGGGGGGGACACTGAAGCTTTCTTT. Residues: CASSLSRGGDTEAFF.

V gene TRBV6-1 combines with J gene TRBJ2-7; 13 bases are shared with TRBD2. The CDR3 runs to 16 residues. Germline V gene sequence: CDR1 MNHNS, CDR2 SASEGT. The junction had 8 bases not matched to a gene; V was cut back by 0 bases and J by 9 bases. The CDR3: CASSEAPGTSGTRQYF. CDR3 nucleotide sequence: TGTGCCAGCAGTGAAGCCCCCGGGACTAGCGGGACCCGGCAGTACTTC.

The chain couples TRBV6-4 to TRBJ1-5; unclear D gene. Germline V CDR1 and CDR2: MRHNA, SNTAGT. V lost 5 bases to trimming and J lost 3 bases, with 14 bases between them. The CDR3 spans 15 residues. The DNA of the CDR3 is TGTGCCAGCAGTCCGACCGGAGGTTTCAATCAGCCCCAGCATTTT. It translates to CASSPTGGFNQPQHF.

This rearrangement joins TRBV25-1 to TRBJ2-1; 8 positions agree with TRBD1. The CDR3 has 16 amino acids. CDR1 is MGHDK, CDR2 SYGVNS, per germline. J was trimmed by 4 bases and V by 2 bases; bases with no gene match: 7. Written as DNA, the CDR3 is TGTGCCAGCAGTGAACGACAGGGGACTGCTTACAATGAGCAGTTCTTC. Amino acids: CASSERQGTAYNEQFF. Full variable domain (rest looked up from reference TRBV25-1 and TRBJ2-1): EADIYQTPRYLVIGTGKKITLECSQTMGHDKMYWYQQDPGMELHLIHYSYGVNSTEKGDLSSESTVSRIRTEHFPLTLESARPSHTSQYLCASSERQGTAYNEQFFGPGTRLTVL.

The V call is TRBV2, the J call TRBJ1-1, with 10 bases fitting TRBD1. After removal of 5 bases from V and 4 bases from J, the junction contained 7 bases not matched to a gene. This CDR3 has 15 amino acids. CDR1 and CDR2 from the germline V gene are SNHLY and FYNNEI. Written as DNA, the CDR3 is TGTGCCAGCAGTCCCATGGACAGGGGGAGCACTGAAGCTTTCTTT. Amino acids: CASSPMDRGSTEAFF.

The J gene is TRBJ1-1, the V gene TRBV12-5; D is perhaps TRBD1 (6 bases). V was cut by 6 bases and J by 1 base, with 9 bases left in between. The CDR3 loop spans 13 amino acids. Germline V gives CDR1 LGHNT, CDR2 FRNRAP. CDR3 sequence (DNA): TGTGCTAGTGGCTGGGGACAGAACACTGAAGCTTTCTTT. Translation: CASGWGQNTEAFF.